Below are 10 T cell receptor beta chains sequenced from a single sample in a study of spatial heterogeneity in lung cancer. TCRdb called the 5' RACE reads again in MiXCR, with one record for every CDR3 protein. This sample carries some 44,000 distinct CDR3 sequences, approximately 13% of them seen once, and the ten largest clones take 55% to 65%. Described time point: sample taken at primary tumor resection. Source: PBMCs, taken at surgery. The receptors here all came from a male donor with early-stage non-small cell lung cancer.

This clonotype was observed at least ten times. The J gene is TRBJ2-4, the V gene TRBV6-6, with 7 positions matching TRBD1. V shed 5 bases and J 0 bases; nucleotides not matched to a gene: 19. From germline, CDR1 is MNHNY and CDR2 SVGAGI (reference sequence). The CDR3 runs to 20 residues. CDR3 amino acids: CASSPSTQGVSLLAKNIQYF. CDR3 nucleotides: TGTGCCAGCAGTCCCTCGACCCAGGGGGTCTCCCTCTTAGCCAAAAACATTCAGTACTTC.

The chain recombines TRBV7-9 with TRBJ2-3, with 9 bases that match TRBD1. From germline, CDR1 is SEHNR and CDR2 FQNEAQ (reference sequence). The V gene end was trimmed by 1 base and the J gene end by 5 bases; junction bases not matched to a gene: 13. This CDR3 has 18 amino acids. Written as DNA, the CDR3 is TGTGCCAGCAGCTTAGGGCGTCGCGGGACAGGGAGCGGAGATACGCAGTATTTT. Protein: CASSLGRRGTGSGDTQYF.

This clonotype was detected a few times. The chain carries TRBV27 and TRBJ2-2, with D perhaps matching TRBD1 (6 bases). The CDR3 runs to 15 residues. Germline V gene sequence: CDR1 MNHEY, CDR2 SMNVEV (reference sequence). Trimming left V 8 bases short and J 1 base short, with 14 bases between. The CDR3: CASFGAGVNTGELFF. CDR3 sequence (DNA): TGTGCCAGCTTTGGGGCAGGGGTGAACACCGGGGAGCTGTTTTTT.

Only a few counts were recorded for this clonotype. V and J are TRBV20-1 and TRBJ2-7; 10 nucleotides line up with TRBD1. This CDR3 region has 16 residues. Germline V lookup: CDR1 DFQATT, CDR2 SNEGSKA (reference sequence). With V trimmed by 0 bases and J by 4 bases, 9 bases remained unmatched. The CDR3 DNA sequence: TGCAGTGCTAGAGATCCCCCCGGGACAGGGGAGTACGAGCAGTACTTC. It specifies CSARDPPGTGEYEQYF.

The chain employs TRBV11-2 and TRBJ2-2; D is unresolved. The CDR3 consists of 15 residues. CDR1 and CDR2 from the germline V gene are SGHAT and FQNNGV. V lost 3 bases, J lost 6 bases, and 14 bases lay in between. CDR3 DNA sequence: TGTGCCAGCAGCTTCCTCGTCTCAGCAGCCGGGGAGCTGTTTTTT. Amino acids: CASSFLVSAAGELFF.

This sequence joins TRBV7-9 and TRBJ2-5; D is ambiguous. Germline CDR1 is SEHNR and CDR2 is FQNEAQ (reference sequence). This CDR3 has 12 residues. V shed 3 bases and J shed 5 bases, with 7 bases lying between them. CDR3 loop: CASSLFVETQYF. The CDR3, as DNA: TGTGCCAGCAGCTTGTTTGTGGAGACCCAGTACTTC.

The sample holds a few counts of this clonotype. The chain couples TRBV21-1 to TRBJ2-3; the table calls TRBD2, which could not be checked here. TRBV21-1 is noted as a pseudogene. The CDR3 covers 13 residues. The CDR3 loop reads CASGTRGSDTQYF. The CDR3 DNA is TGTGCCAGCGGGACTAGAGGGTCAGATACGCAGTATTTT.

The CDR3 DNA sequence: TGTGCCAGCAGCGTCGGGGCGGGAGCTCACAATGAGCAGTTCTTC. It specifies CASSVGAGAHNEQFF. This rearrangement joins TRBV12-3 or TRBV12-4 to TRBJ2-1; 7 bases agree with TRBD2. Germline trimming cut 6 bases from V and 5 bases from J; bases unmatched to any gene: 10. This CDR3 has 15 residues.

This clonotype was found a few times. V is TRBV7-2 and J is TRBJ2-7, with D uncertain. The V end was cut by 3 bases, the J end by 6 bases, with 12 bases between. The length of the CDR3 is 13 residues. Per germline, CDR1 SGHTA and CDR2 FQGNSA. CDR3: CASSFNLDGEQYF. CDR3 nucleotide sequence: TGTGCCAGCAGCTTCAATCTGGACGGCGAGCAGTACTTC.

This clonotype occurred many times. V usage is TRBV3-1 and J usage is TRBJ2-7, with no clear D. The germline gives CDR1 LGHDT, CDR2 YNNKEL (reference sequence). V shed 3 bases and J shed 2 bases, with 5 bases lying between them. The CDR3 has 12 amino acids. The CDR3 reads CASSQGTYEQYF. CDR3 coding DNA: TGTGCCAGCAGCCAGGGGACCTACGAGCAGTACTTC.